The 28 T cell receptor beta chains in this list originate from one sample, sequenced in a study of T cells after yellow fever vaccination. TCRdb independently ran MiXCR on the 5' RACE reads; one entry per CDR3 protein. The sample has a few hundred thousand distinct CDR3 sequences, less than 20% seen once. The specimen was PBMCs, collected around 5 days after the first yellow fever vaccination. The receptors derive from a man younger than 30 who received the YFV17D yellow fever vaccine.

This clonotype was observed a few times. This sequence joins TRBV9 and TRBJ2-1; D gene ambiguous. This CDR3 is 15 amino acids long. Germline values: CDR1 SGDLS, CDR2 YYNGEE. V gave up 3 bases and J gave up 4 bases, with 14 bases separating them. This chain's CDR3 is CASSEEGQAYNEQFF. CDR3 in DNA: TGTGCCAGCAGCGAGGAAGGGCAGGCGTACAATGAGCAGTTCTTC.

The chain carries TRBV6-1 and TRBJ2-7; TRBD1 aligns across 8 bases. The V segment lost 7 bases and the J segment 4 bases; nucleotides outside the gene matches: 9. Germline CDR1 reads MNHNS; CDR2 reads SASEGT. The CDR3 is 14 residues long. As DNA, the CDR3 is TGTGCCAGCAAGCAAGGACAGGGCTTTTACGAGCAGTACTTC. Translating gives CASKQGQGFYEQYF.

The V call is TRBV12-3 or TRBV12-4, the J call TRBJ1-5; 8 bases line up with TRBD1. The CDR3 runs 12 residues. With 11 bases clipped from V and 6 bases from J, the junction kept 6 bases outside the gene matches. The CDR3 DNA reads TGTGCCGGCGGGACAGGCGGTCAGCCCCAGCATTTT. This gives the protein CAGGTGGQPQHF.

Details on this clonotype: Just one base apart from a much larger clone, this may be a read error. This sequence joins TRBV5-4 and TRBJ2-5; D is ambiguous. CDR1 is SGHNT and CDR2 is YYREEE in the germline V gene (reference sequence). CDR3 size: 12 residues. V lost 7 bases and J lost 0, with 7 bases in between. The CDR3 DNA sequence: TGTGCCAGCGGCCGGGACCAAGAGACCCAGTACTTC. It translates to CASGRDQETQYF.

The gene calls are TRBV10-3 and TRBJ2-2; no definite D call. CDR1 and CDR2 from the germline V gene are ENHRY and SYGVKD. This CDR3 has 11 residues. Between the trimmed V and J ends, which lost 8 bases and 4 bases, there was a span of 5 bases. The CDR3 DNA follows: TGTGCCATCGAGACCACCGGGGAGCTGTTTTTT. Protein sequence: CAIETTGELFF.

This clonotype was picked up a small number of times. The chain joins TRBV7-2 to TRBJ1-1; D not resolved. V gave up 4 bases and J gave up 0 bases, with 12 bases separating them. The length of the CDR3 is 15 residues. CDR1 and CDR2 from the germline V gene are SGHTA and FQGNSA. CDR3 nucleotides: TGTGCCAGCAGCTGGACCCTGTTCATGAACACTGAAGCTTTCTTT. This translates into CASSWTLFMNTEAFF.

V usage is TRBV4-1 and J usage is TRBJ2-7; D possibly matches TRBD1 or TRBD2 (5 bases each). Germline V gene sequence: CDR1 MGHRA, CDR2 YSYEKL. The CDR3 runs 16 residues. The ends were cut back, 7 bases at V and 4 bases at J, with 23 bases in the middle. The CDR3 sequence is CASTLRIGGNQYEQYF. CDR3 nucleotides: TGCGCCAGCACCCTAAGAATTGGGGGAAATCAGTACGAGCAGTACTTC.

This clonotype was counted a few times. This sequence joins TRBV4-1 and TRBJ1-2; TRBD1 matches 8 bases. Per the germline V gene, CDR1 is MGHRA and CDR2 is YSYEKL. With 1 base clipped from V and 4 bases from J, the junction kept 5 bases outside the gene matches. This CDR3 spans 15 amino acids. In nucleotides, the CDR3 is TGCGCCAGCAGCCAAGTGGGTCAGGGGGCCTATGGCTACACCTTC. The encoded protein is CASSQVGQGAYGYTF.

J is TRBJ1-1 and V is TRBV7-8; D ambiguous. The CDR3 has 12 amino acids. V lost 5 bases and J 5 bases, leaving 9 bases between the germline ends. Germline loops: CDR1 SGHVS, CDR2 FQNEAQ. The CDR3 DNA reads as TGTGCCAGCAGCCCGGGTCGGACTGAAGCTTTCTTT. This encodes CASSPGRTEAFF.

This chain connects TRBV4-1 to TRBJ2-2, with a tentative D call TRBD1 (6 bases). V lost 1 base to trimming and J lost 6 bases, with 18 bases between them. Germline V lookup: CDR1 MGHRA, CDR2 YSYEKL. The CDR3 runs to 17 residues. The CDR3 loop is CASSQGMAYRVSGELFF. For the CDR3, the DNA is TGCGCCAGCAGCCAAGGGATGGCATACAGGGTTTCCGGGGAGCTGTTTTTT.

This clonotype was seen more than once but under ten times. The chain recombines TRBV10-3 with TRBJ2-1, with 9 positions matching TRBD2. Unmatched junction bases numbered 17, after V lost 2 bases and J lost 9 bases. The CDR3 length is 18 residues. Germline assignment: CDR1 ENHRY and CDR2 SYGVKD. CDR3 nucleotides: TGTGCCATCAGTGAGCCGAAGTTGGGTGGCGGGGGGGCGGCTGAGCAGTTCTTC. It is translated as CAISEPKLGGGGAAEQFF.

This clonotype was recorded a few times. The chain joins TRBV29-1 to TRBJ2-7; unclear D gene. Germline-derived CDR1 and CDR2 are SQVTM and ANQGSEA. The germline V and J ends were trimmed by 8 bases and 6 bases, with 14 bases remaining between them. The CDR3 spans 11 residues. The chain's CDR3 is CSFLLEREQYF. CDR3 nucleotide sequence: TGCAGCTTCCTCCTCGAGCGCGAGCAGTACTTC.

The chain couples TRBV18 to TRBJ1-1; D is undetermined. The CDR3 consists of 12 residues. Germline V gives CDR1 KGHSH, CDR2 LQKENI. Trimming removed 1 base from V and 6 bases from J, with 6 bases in between. Here the CDR3 reads CASSPQQAEAFF. The CDR3 DNA reads TGTGCCAGCTCACCACAGCAGGCTGAAGCTTTCTTT. The whole variable domain, filled in from reference TRBV18 and TRBJ1-1, reads NAGVMQNPRHLVRRRGQEARLRCSPMKGHSHVYWYRQLPEEGLKFMVYLQKENIIDESGMPKERFSAEFPKEGPSILRIQQVVRGDSAAYFCASSPQQAEAFFGQGTRLTVV.

The chain carries TRBV5-1 and TRBJ2-6; perhaps TRBD1 as D (5 bases). The CDR3 runs to 18 residues. Germline V CDR1 and CDR2: SGHRS, YFSETQ. The V gene lost 0 bases and the J gene lost 0 bases, with 13 bases spanning the gap. This chain's CDR3 is CASSLAPPRGSGANVLTF. As DNA, the CDR3 is TGCGCCAGCAGCTTGGCTCCACCAAGGGGCTCTGGGGCCAACGTCCTGACTTTC.

This clonotype was detected a few times. The DNA for the CDR3 is TGCGCCAGCAGTTTATCGGTCGCGCTTCCCACAGATACGCAGTATTTT. Protein product: CASSLSVALPTDTQYF. This chain connects TRBV5-1 to TRBJ2-3, with no clear D. The V and J ends lost 5 bases and 2 bases respectively, with 18 bases between them. The CDR3 consists of 16 residues. CDR1 is SGHRS, CDR2 YFSETQ, per germline.

The chain has TRBV4-2 and TRBJ1-2, with D perhaps TRBD1 (5 bases). Trimming took off 0 bases at V and 7 bases at J, with 9 bases between the two ends. This CDR3 comprises 13 residues. Germline CDR1 reads LGHNA; CDR2 reads YNFKEQ. The CDR3 reads CASSQDREPGYTF. As DNA, the CDR3 is TGTGCCAGCAGCCAAGACAGGGAGCCTGGCTACACCTTC.

This clonotype has only a few counts. CDR3 loop: CASSQALTRNSPLHF. The CDR3 coding sequence is TGTGCCAGCAGCCAAGCCCTCACTCGAAATTCACCCCTCCACTTT. The chain employs TRBV3-1 and TRBJ1-6; D not resolved. The CDR3 covers 15 residues. V dropped 1 base and J dropped 7 bases, with 11 bases sitting between them. Germline-derived CDR1 and CDR2 are LGHDT and YNNKEL (reference sequence). Using reference TRBV3-1 and TRBJ1-6 for the parts outside the CDR3, the full variable domain is DTAVSQTPKYLVTQMGNDKSIKCEQNLGHDTMYWYKQDSKKFLKIMFSYNNKELIINETVPNRFSPKSPDKAHLNLHINSLELGDSAVYFCASSQALTRNSPLHFGNGTRLTVT.

This clonotype was detected ten times or more. J is TRBJ2-1 and V is TRBV5-1, with D unclear. CDR3 length: 15 amino acids. In germline, CDR1 is SGHRS, CDR2 YFSETQ. Trimming pared 0 bases from V and 0 bases from J, leaving 7 bases between. The CDR3 here is CASSLVASSYNEQFF. The CDR3 DNA reads TGCGCCAGCAGCTTGGTAGCCAGCTCCTACAATGAGCAGTTCTTC.

This clonotype was counted only a few times. The chain links TRBV30 to TRBJ1-5, with 7 bases lining up with TRBD1. V trimming: 1 base; J trimming: 6 bases; junction bases outside the gene matches: 3. The germline V gene has CDR1 GTSNPN and CDR2 SVGIG (reference sequence). CDR3 length equals 13 residues. In nucleotides, the CDR3 is TGTGCCTGGAGTGGACAGGGCGGTCAGCCCCAGCATTTT. Translating gives CAWSGQGGQPQHF.

This chain links TRBV6-1 with TRBJ1-1; the D is unclear. Germline values: CDR1 MNHNS, CDR2 SASEGT. Trimming removed 5 bases at V and 0 bases at J, with 10 bases between. The length of the CDR3 is 14 residues. As DNA, the CDR3 is TGTGCCAGCAGTACCACCGCGATGAACACTGAAGCTTTCTTT. It translates to CASSTTAMNTEAFF.

There are many counts of this clonotype. The gene calls are TRBV7-2 and TRBJ2-7; no clear D gene. Germline CDR1 is SGHTA and CDR2 is FQGNSA. V lost 1 base, J lost 6 bases, and 4 bases lay in between. The CDR3 length is 11 residues. This CDR3 reads CASSLGAEQYF. For the CDR3, the DNA is TGTGCCAGCAGCTTAGGAGCCGAGCAGTACTTC.

This chain uses TRBV30 with TRBJ2-1, with 11 bases identical to TRBD2. V trimming: 3 bases; J trimming: 3 bases; junction bases outside the gene matches: 1. The CDR3 has 14 residues. Germline assignment: CDR1 GTSNPN and CDR2 SVGIG (reference sequence). CDR3 DNA: TGTGCCTGGAGCCTAGCGGGGGGCTACAATGAGCAGTTCTTC. This translates into CAWSLAGGYNEQFF. The variable domain in full, completed from reference TRBV30 and TRBJ2-1, reads SQTIHQWPATLVQPVGSPLSLECTVEGTSNPNLYWYRQAAGRGLQLLFYSVGIGQISSEVPQNLSASRPQDRQFILSSKKLLLSDSGFYLCAWSLAGGYNEQFFGPGTRLTVL.

The chain combines TRBV21-1 with TRBJ2-5. TRBV21-1 is a pseudogene locus. The CDR3 is 13 residues long. CDR3 bases: TGTGCCAGCAGCAAAGCTCCCCAAGAGACCCAGTACTTC. Residues: CASSKAPQETQYF.

The chain carries TRBV7-6 and TRBJ2-7; 8 bases map to TRBD2. The ends lost 2 bases at V and 3 bases at J; junction bases unmatched: 6. CDR1 is SGHVS and CDR2 is FNYEAQ in the germline V gene. The CDR3 contains 15 residues. CDR3 DNA: TGTGCCAGCAGCTTATCACTCGGGACTAGCTACGAGCAGTACTTC. Translation: CASSLSLGTSYEQYF.

The genes are TRBV18 and TRBJ2-3; unclear D gene. In germline, CDR1 is KGHSH, CDR2 LQKENI. CDR3 length: 15 residues. The V end was cut by 3 bases, the J end by 0 bases, with 10 bases between. In DNA, the CDR3 is TGTGCCAGCTCACCGGAGAGTTCTAGCACAGATACGCAGTATTTT. Amino acid sequence: CASSPESSSTDTQYF. Full variable domain (remainder filled in from reference TRBV18 and TRBJ2-3): NAGVMQNPRHLVRRRGQEARLRCSPMKGHSHVYWYRQLPEEGLKFMVYLQKENIIDESGMPKERFSAEFPKEGPSILRIQQVVRGDSAAYFCASSPESSSTDTQYFGPGTRLTVL.

The rearrangement joins TRBV4-1 to TRBJ2-7; D call uncertain. V dropped 2 bases and J dropped 2 bases, with 16 bases sitting between them. Per germline, CDR1 MGHRA and CDR2 YSYEKL. The CDR3 consists of 16 residues. This CDR3 is CASSQRHSGNAYEQYF. CDR3 coding DNA: TGCGCCAGCAGCCAACGTCACAGTGGGAACGCCTACGAGCAGTACTTC.

In this sample, this clonotype turned up a few times. The rearrangement uses TRBV4-2 and TRBJ1-1, with TRBD1 matching 12 bases. Germline CDR1 LGHNA, CDR2 YNFKEQ. The length of the CDR3 is 15 residues. Trimming at V came to 7 bases and at J to 6 bases, leaving 9 bases not matched to a gene. CDR3 bases: TGTGCCAGCACCTCTCCGGGACAGGGGGCTTCTGAAGCTTTCTTT. It is translated as CASTSPGQGASEAFF.

The V gene is TRBV6-2 or TRBV6-3, the J gene TRBJ2-5; 12 bases agree with TRBD1. V was pared by 2 bases and J by 1 base, with 5 bases of the junction left unmatched. The CDR3 is 17 amino acids. The V gene's germline CDR1 is MNHEY and CDR2 SVGEGT. The chain's CDR3 is CASSYGRDRGRQETQYF. The CDR3 DNA reads TGTGCCAGCAGTTACGGTCGGGACAGGGGGCGCCAAGAGACCCAGTACTTC.